This is a list of T cell receptor beta chains from one sample in a study of shared clonotypes between healthy human individuals. Sequencing used immunoSEQ multiplex PCR; TCRdb keeps in-frame clones, though not all of them. This sample has over 2 million clones, with approximately 94% found just once. Sequenced: naive CD8+ T cells sorted from blood. These receptors were taken from a man younger than 35 in good health. Each CDR3 is given with its conserved first and last residue. The D gene is left open where the match is weak. Clone size is shown for a subset of rows, as once, few, many or a class of expanded clone.

D gene	clone size	V gene	J gene	CDR3 DNA	CDR3 protein
.	.	TRBV7-9	TRBJ1-4	TGTGCCAGCAGTCCGTGGATGGGGCAGTCTAATGAAAAACTGTTTTTT	CASSPWMGQSNEKLFF
TRBD2	.	TRBV7-2	TRBJ2-2	TGTGCCAGCAGCTTAGTAGTAGGGAGGGACACCGGGGAGCTGTTTTTT	CASSLVVGRDTGELFF
.	.	TRBV18	TRBJ1-4	TGTGCCAGCTCACCACAAACTGCAACTAATGAAAAACTGTTTTTT	CASSPQTATNEKLFF
.	.	TRBV9	TRBJ2-3	TGTGCCAGCAGCCCCCGGGGGCCCAGCACAGATACGCAGTATTTT	CASSPRGPSTDTQYF
.	.	TRBV7-2	TRBJ1-5	TGTGCCAGCAGCTGGGGAAATCAGCCCCAGCATTTT	CASSWGNQPQHF
.	.	TRBV11-2	TRBJ2-7	TGTGCCAGCAGCTCTGATCCGACCTACGAGCAGTACTTC	CASSSDPTYEQYF
.	.	TRBV11-2	TRBJ1-1	TGTGCCAGCAGCACCTTGGCCGGCGGCCCTGAAGCTTTCTTT	CASSTLAGGPEAFF
.	once	TRBV6-1	TRBJ1-2	TGTGCCAGCAGTGAATATAGGGACTATGGCTACACCTTC	CASSEYRDYGYTF
.	few	TRBV30	TRBJ2-7	TGTGCCTGGAGCGCCGGGATCTACGAGCAGTACTTC	CAWSAGIYEQYF
TRBD1	.	TRBV2	TRBJ1-2	TGTGCCAGCAGTGACTCCGTACAGGGGCAGGACTATGGCTACACCTTC	CASSDSVQGQDYGYTF
TRBD1	.	TRBV5-4	TRBJ2-7	TGTGCCAGCAGCTTCGGGACAGGTGGCTACGAGCAGTACTTC	CASSFGTGGYEQYF
.	.	TRBV5-1	TRBJ2-3	TGCGCCAGCAGCCCGGAGACTAGCACAGATACGCAGTATTTT	CASSPETSTDTQYF
TRBD1	.	TRBV5-1	TRBJ2-5	TGCGCCAGCAGCTTGGATTCGTTGGGACAGGGGAATGGTGCGACAGAGACCCAGTACTTC	CASSLDSLGQGNGATETQYF
.	once	TRBV7-9	TRBJ2-3	TGTGCCAGCATCCCCCGTGGTGACACGCAGTATTTT	CASIPRGDTQYF
.	.	TRBV18	TRBJ2-7	TGTGCCAGCTCACCCCGGGACGGCACAATCTCCTACGAGCAGTACTTC	CASSPRDGTISYEQYF
TRBD1	.	TRBV6-1	TRBJ1-6	TGTGCCAGCGGGACAGGGGACCCACCCCTCCACTTT	CASGTGDPPLHF
.	.	TRBV7-7	TRBJ2-1	TGTGCTAGCAGCTTAGGGGGGGGCAGTGAGCAGTTCTTC	CASSLGGGSEQFF
TRBD1	.	TRBV6-5	TRBJ2-1	TGTGCCAGCAGTTACTCGACAGGGGGGAATGAGCAGTTCTTC	CASSYSTGGNEQFF
.	once	TRBV7-3	TRBJ1-6	TGTGCCAGCAGCCTCGTGACAGCGTTTTCACCCCTCCACTTT	CASSLVTAFSPLHF
.	once	TRBV4-3	TRBJ2-7	TGCGCCAGCAGCCAAGATTGGAGCTACTCCTACGAGCAGTACTTC	CASSQDWSYSYEQYF
.	.	TRBV6-1	TRBJ2-1	TGTGCCGTTCTGGGGGGGGGCCACAATGAGCAGTTCTTC	CAVLGGGHNEQFF
.	.	TRBV6-1	TRBJ2-3	TGTGCCAGCAGTGAACGCGGACAGACCGTCAGGCCCACAGATACGCAGTATTTT	CASSERGQTVRPTDTQYF
TRBD2	.	TRBV4-3	TRBJ2-1	TGCGCCAGCAGCCAAGATAGTCCTAGCGGGGCCTCCTACAATGAGCAGTTCTTC	CASSQDSPSGASYNEQFF
TRBD2	.	TRBV13	TRBJ2-7	TGTGCCAGCAGCTCTAGACTAGCGGCCTCCTACGAGCAGTACTTC	CASSSRLAASYEQYF
.	once	TRBV6-1	TRBJ2-3	TGTGCCAGCAGTGTCTGGTTTGACACAGATACGCAGTATTTT	CASSVWFDTDTQYF
TRBD1	.	TRBV2	TRBJ1-6	TGTGCCAGCAGTCGGACAGGGGAAGGGGGTTCACCCCTCCACTTT	CASSRTGEGGSPLHF
.	.	TRBV6-6	TRBJ2-5	TGTGCCAGCATGAGGGTATTCGTACAAGAGACCCAGTACTTC	CASMRVFVQETQYF
.	.	TRBV9	TRBJ2-7	TGTGCCAGCAGCCCCTGGGAGGGACAGACCTACGAGCAGTACTTC	CASSPWEGQTYEQYF
.	.	TRBV10-2	TRBJ2-1	TGCGCCAGCAGTGAATCAGATGAGCAGTTCTTC	CASSESDEQFF
TRBD2	.	TRBV7-9	TRBJ2-7	TGTGCCAGCAGGTACCCGGAAGGGACTACTCTCCACGAGCAGTACTTC	CASRYPEGTTLHEQYF
TRBD1	.	TRBV9	TRBJ2-1	TGTGCCAGCAGCGTAGAGTTACAGGGGTATGTCAATGAGCAGTTCTTC	CASSVELQGYVNEQFF
TRBD2	.	TRBV9	TRBJ2-3	TGTGCCAGCAGCGTCGGACTAGCGGGAAGGACAGATACGCAGTATTTT	CASSVGLAGRTDTQYF
TRBD2	.	TRBV4-3	TRBJ2-2	TGCGCCAGCAGCCTATATCCGAGCGGGATGGGAGGGACCGGGGAGCTGTTTTTT	CASSLYPSGMGGTGELFF
TRBD2	.	TRBV18	TRBJ2-3	TGTGCCAGCTCACCACCGTGGACAGGAGATATGGGACTAGCGAGTATCCAGGGCCCAGATACGCAGTATTTT	CASSPPWTGDMGLASIQGPDTQYF
.	.	TRBV4-3	TRBJ2-5	TGCGCCAGCAGCCAAGAGGCGATCGGCCAAGAGACCCAGTACTTC	CASSQEAIGQETQYF
.	.	TRBV6-1	TRBJ1-3	TGTGCCAGCAGTCCCCGGGACTTCGCCGGAAACACCATATATTTT	CASSPRDFAGNTIYF
.	.	TRBV27	TRBJ2-7	TGTGCCAGCACCCCCTCAGGCGGGTTTACCTACGAGCAGTACTTC	CASTPSGGFTYEQYF